This T cell receptor beta chain was recovered during a study of control samples from healthy donors and cancer patients (TCRdb year 2020). About this clone: Its antigen is currently not known. Per-base quality was not reported, and no clone a single base away is much larger than it.

Inclusive of the bounding cysteine and phenylalanine, the CDR3 is 14 residues long. The DNA shown is the 42-base CDR3, in frame from base 1. The germline V gene (reference sequence) yields SGHNT for CDR1 and YYREEE for CDR2. From V the trimming removes 3 bases and from J it removes 2 bases, while the gene matches leave 3 bases of the junction unaccounted for. Libraries were made using the immunoSEQ multiplex PCR assay. The source is immuneACCESS, and TCRdb retained only in-frame sequences with V and J called. Part of the clones is not carried over; for the studies checked, unresolved V genes explain less than half of this, and the remainder is unexplained. The sample includes tens of thousands of clones, with 93% observed a single time. Jointly, the top ten make up roughly a quarter of the sample.

Recombination linked TRBV5-4 to TRBJ2-5, with TRBD1 identical over 8 junction bases. The TCR was taken from a woman between 45 and 60 years old with head and neck cancer. Input material: PBMCs. The DNA is TGTGCCAGCAGCTATCGACAGGGGCAAGAGACCCAGTACTTC. This encodes CASSYRQGQETQYF.